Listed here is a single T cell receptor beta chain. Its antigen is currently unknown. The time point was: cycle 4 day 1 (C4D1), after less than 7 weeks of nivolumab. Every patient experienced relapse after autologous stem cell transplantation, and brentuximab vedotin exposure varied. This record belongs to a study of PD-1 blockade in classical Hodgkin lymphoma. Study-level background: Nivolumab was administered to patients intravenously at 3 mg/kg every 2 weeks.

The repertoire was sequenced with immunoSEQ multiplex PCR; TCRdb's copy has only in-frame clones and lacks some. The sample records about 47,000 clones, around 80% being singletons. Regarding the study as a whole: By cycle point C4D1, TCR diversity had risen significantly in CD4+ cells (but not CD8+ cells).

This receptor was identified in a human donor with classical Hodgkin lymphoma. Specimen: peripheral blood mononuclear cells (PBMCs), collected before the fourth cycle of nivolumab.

In DNA, the CDR3 is TGTGCCAGCAGCCAAGGAGGAAGCAGGCTGGGTGTCTACGAGCAGTACTTC. This gives the protein CASSQGGSRLGVYEQYF. The genes are TRBV14 and TRBJ2-7; D ambiguous. Trimming took off 1 base at V and 3 bases at J, with 19 bases between the two ends. The length of the CDR3 is 17 residues. Germline V gene data show CDR1 as SGHDN and CDR2 as FVKESK.